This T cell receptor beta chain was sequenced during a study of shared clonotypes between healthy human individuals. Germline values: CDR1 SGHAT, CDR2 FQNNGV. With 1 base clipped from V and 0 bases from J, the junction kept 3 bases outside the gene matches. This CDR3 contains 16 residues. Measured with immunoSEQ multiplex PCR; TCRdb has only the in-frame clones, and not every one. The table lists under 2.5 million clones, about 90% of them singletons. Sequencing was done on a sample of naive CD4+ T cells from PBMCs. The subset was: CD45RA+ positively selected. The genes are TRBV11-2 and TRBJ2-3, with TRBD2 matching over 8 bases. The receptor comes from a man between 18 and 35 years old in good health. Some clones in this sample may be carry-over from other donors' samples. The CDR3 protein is CASSLASGYSTDTQYF. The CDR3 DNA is TGTGCCAGCAGCTTAGCTAGCGGGTATAGCACAGATACGCAGTATTTT.